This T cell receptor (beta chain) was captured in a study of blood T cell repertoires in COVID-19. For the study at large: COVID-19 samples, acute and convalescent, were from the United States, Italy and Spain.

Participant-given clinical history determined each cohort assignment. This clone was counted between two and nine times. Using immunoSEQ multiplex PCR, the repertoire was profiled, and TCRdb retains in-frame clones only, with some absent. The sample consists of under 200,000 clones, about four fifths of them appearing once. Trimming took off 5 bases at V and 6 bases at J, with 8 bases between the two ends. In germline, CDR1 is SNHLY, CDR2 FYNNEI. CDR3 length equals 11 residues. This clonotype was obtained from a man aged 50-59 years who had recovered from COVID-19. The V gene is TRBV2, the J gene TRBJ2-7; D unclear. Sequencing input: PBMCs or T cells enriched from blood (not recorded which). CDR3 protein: CASSLGIEQYF. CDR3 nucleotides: TGTGCCAGCAGTCTGGGCATCGAGCAGTACTTC.